The TCR beta chain described here comes from a study of cytomegalovirus exposure and HLA in healthy donors. Study context: T cells numbering around 190 million yielded 95 million to 140 million unique TCR beta sequences in an earlier analysis. The Caucasian-associated ancestry cluster contained about 80% of the approximately 400 genotyped donors.

PCR was performed using 60 Vbeta and 13 Jbeta primers. Assay used: immunoSEQ multiplex PCR; TCRdb lists only in-frame clones, some missing. This table has around 150,000 clones, about three quarters appearing once. This CDR3 has 15 residues. Germline V gene data show CDR1 as SNHLY and CDR2 as FYNNEI. The V gene end was trimmed by 6 bases and the J gene end by 0 bases; junction bases not matched to a gene: 5. Healthy bone marrow donors made up the donor group. V gene TRBV2 combines with J gene TRBJ1-5; 7 bases fit TRBD1. The sequencing input was PBMCs. The clonotype originates from a female donor in good health and CMV-seronegative. CDR3 residues: CASRGTEYSNQPQHF. CDR3 nucleotide sequence: TGTGCCAGCAGAGGGACAGAATATAGCAATCAGCCCCAGCATTTT.